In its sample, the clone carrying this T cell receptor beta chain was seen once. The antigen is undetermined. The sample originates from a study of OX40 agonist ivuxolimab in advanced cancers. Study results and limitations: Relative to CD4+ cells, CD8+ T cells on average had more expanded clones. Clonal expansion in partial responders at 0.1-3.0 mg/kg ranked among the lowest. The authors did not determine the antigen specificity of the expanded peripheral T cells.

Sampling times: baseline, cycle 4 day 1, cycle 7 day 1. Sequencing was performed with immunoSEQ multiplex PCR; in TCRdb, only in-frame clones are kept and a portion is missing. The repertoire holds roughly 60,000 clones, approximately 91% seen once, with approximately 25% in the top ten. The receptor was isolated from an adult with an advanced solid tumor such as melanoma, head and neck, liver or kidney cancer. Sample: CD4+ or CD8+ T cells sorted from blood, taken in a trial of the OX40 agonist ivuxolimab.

This CDR3 reads CAWTPGSGNNEQFF. In DNA form, the CDR3 reads TGTGCCTGGACCCCGGGTAGCGGGAACAATGAGCAGTTCTTC. The gene calls are TRBV30 and TRBJ2-1; 8 nucleotides match TRBD2. CDR1 GTSNPN and CDR2 SVGIG come from the germline V gene (reference sequence). The CDR3 runs to 14 residues. With 4 bases clipped from V and 5 bases from J, the junction kept 7 bases outside the gene matches.